This TCR beta chain came from a study of cytomegalovirus exposure and HLA in healthy donors. The PCR was carried out with 60 Vbeta primers and 13 Jbeta primers. The protocol was immunoSEQ multiplex PCR, while the TCRdb copy is restricted to in-frame clones and leaves out a portion. Of about 120,000 clones listed, about 74% are singletons. Trimming stripped 5 bases from V and 5 bases from J, with 9 bases between. The CDR3 has 12 residues. Germline lookup yields CDR1 SGHTA and CDR2 FQGNSA. The specimen sequenced was PBMCs. The genes are TRBV7-2 and TRBJ2-5; D is uncertain. This TCR was recovered from a man aged 25-45 years in good health and CMV-seropositive. CDR3 sequence (DNA): TGTGCCAGCAGCGCCAACCGGGAGACCCAGTACTTC. It is translated as CASSANRETQYF.